The present T cell receptor beta chain was sequenced within a study of blood T cell repertoires in COVID-19. Trimming left V 0 bases short and J 4 bases short, with 8 bases between. Per the germline V gene, CDR1 is GTSNPN and CDR2 is SVGIG (reference sequence). The CDR3 length is 13 residues. TCRdb's copy holds only in-frame clones and misses some; the assay was immunoSEQ multiplex PCR. The table has about 100,000 clones, more than 75% seen once. The TCR was taken from a human donor in a cohort sampled during active COVID-19. The chain couples TRBV30 to TRBJ2-3, with D maybe TRBD2 (6 bases). The source material was peripheral blood. CDR3 nucleotide sequence: TGTGCCTGGAGTGTTTCGGGAGCAGATACGCAGTATTTT. This translates into CAWSVSGADTQYF.